What follows are 7 T cell receptor beta chains derived from one specimen sequenced in a study of blood T cell repertoires in COVID-19 (dated by TCRdb to 2018 to 2021). The library came from the immunoSEQ multiplex PCR assay. TCRdb obtained this table from immuneACCESS and retained in-frame rearrangements with V and J assigned. These tables miss some clones; where compared with another copy, unresolved V genes account for less than half of the shortfall, and the remainder is unexplained. The sample table shows around 230,000 clones, and around 90% are seen once. Of the sample, just over 2.5% falls within the top ten clones. The sequenced sample was PBMCs or T cells enriched from blood (not recorded which). Receptors originate from a woman under 40 who had recovered from COVID-19.

This chain connects TRBV5-1 to TRBJ1-4; D perhaps matches TRBD1 (6 bases). Germline loops: CDR1 SGHRS, CDR2 YFSETQ. The CDR3 sequence is 16 residues long. Trimming shortened V by 0 bases and J by 7 bases, and 16 bases separated the two germline ends. CDR3: CASSLDPRTESEKLFF. Here the CDR3 DNA reads TGCGCCAGCAGCTTGGATCCCCGGACAGAGAGTGAAAAACTGTTTTTT.

The V gene is TRBV15, the J gene TRBJ1-1; D uncertain. The V gene's germline CDR1 is LNHNV and CDR2 YYDKDF (reference sequence). Deletions cut 0 bases from V and 1 base from J, with 9 bases between. This CDR3 is 15 amino acids long. The CDR3 nucleotides read TGTGCCACCAGCAGAGAACAAGTTGGGAACACTGAAGCTTTCTTT. It codes for CATSREQVGNTEAFF.

This chain connects TRBV7-9 to TRBJ1-1; D is undetermined. CDR1 and CDR2 from the germline V gene are SEHNR and FQNEAQ (reference sequence). The CDR3 length is 12 residues. V lost 0 bases and J 10 bases, leaving 9 bases between the germline ends. This chain's CDR3 is CASSLAREGAFF. The DNA for the CDR3 is TGTGCCAGCAGCTTAGCTAGGGAGGGAGCTTTCTTT.

The rearrangement uses TRBV7-8 and TRBJ2-2; TRBD2 might be the D (5 bases). There are 14 residues in the CDR3. Trimming removed 5 bases at V and 5 bases at J, with 12 bases between. CDR1 is SGHVS and CDR2 is FQNEAQ in the germline V gene. CDR3 nucleotide sequence: TGTGCCAGCAGCGCGATTACTAGTACCGGGGAGCTGTTTTTT. It specifies CASSAITSTGELFF.

The J gene is TRBJ1-3, the V gene TRBV7-8; D not certain. V lost 4 bases and J lost 1, with 11 bases in between. From germline, CDR1 is SGHVS and CDR2 FQNEAQ. The length of the CDR3 is 15 residues. Here the CDR3 reads CASSSNRVSGNTIYF. As DNA, the CDR3 is TGTGCCAGCAGCTCCAATCGCGTTTCTGGAAACACCATATATTTT.

The chain uses TRBV5-1 and TRBJ2-6; TRBD2 matches 9 bases. Looked up from germline, CDR1 is SGHRS and CDR2 is YFSETQ. The length of the CDR3 is 17 residues. V was pared by 0 bases and J by 2 bases, with 3 bases of the junction left unmatched. The chain's CDR3 is CASSLGAGGAGANVLTF. CDR3 nucleotide sequence: TGCGCCAGCAGCTTGGGAGCGGGGGGAGCTGGGGCCAACGTCCTGACTTTC.

This clone was counted between two and nine times. J is TRBJ2-3 and V is TRBV27; no clear D. CDR3 length equals 14 residues. Germline CDR1 is MNHEY and CDR2 is SMNVEV (reference sequence). With 3 bases removed from V and 0 bases from J, the gap between germline ends came to 7 bases. CDR3: CASSLYTSTDTQYF. CDR3 DNA sequence: TGTGCCAGCAGTTTGTACACCAGCACAGATACGCAGTATTTT.